This T cell receptor (beta chain) was recovered during a study of shared clonotypes between healthy human individuals. Donors, without exception, were Caucasian adults residing in Nashville, Tennessee. Germline loops: CDR1 MNHEY, CDR2 SMNVEV (reference sequence). With V trimmed by 1 base and J by 0 bases, 2 bases remained unmatched. The CDR3 totals 16 residues. The authors distributed each subset's genomic DNA evenly over several immunoSEQ plates. The repertoire was sequenced with immunoSEQ multiplex PCR; TCRdb's copy has only in-frame clones and lacks some. The repertoire holds under 600,000 clones, with around 77% as singletons.

The chain employs TRBV27 and TRBJ1-5; 8 positions match TRBD1. The sequenced sample was PBMCs. The sequence was collected from a woman aged 40 to 55 in good health. Some clones in this sample may be carry-over from other donors' samples. CDR3: CASSLWGQDSNQPQHF. CDR3 DNA sequence: TGTGCCAGCAGTTTATGGGGACAGGATAGCAATCAGCCCCAGCATTTT.